This TCR beta chain appears in the sequencing data of a study of cytomegalovirus exposure and HLA in healthy donors. Across the study: In a later analysis, the roughly 120 validation repertoires were reported to have used the same platform as the roughly 670 first-cohort repertoires. Points from the study as a whole: Clusters of TCRs from the first cohort tended to co-occur in the 90 to 150 validation repertoires (as a later analysis found).

Method: immunoSEQ multiplex PCR; TCRdb's copy keeps in-frame clones and lacks some. The table lists approximately 120,000 clones, roughly 93% of them singletons. Concerning this clone: Antigen unknown.

The sample taken for sequencing was PBMCs. The clonotype comes from a woman aged 18-29 years in good health and CMV-seronegative.

The CDR3 reads CAWSVVRQETQYF. DNA of the CDR3: TGTGCCTGGAGTGTAGTGAGACAAGAGACCCAGTACTTC. The genes are TRBV30 and TRBJ2-5, with unresolved D. With 0 bases removed from V and 2 bases from J, the gap between germline ends came to 7 bases. The CDR3 runs 13 residues. Germline V gives CDR1 GTSNPN, CDR2 SVGIG (reference sequence). Supplemented by reference TRBV30 and TRBJ2-5, the full variable domain reads SQTIHQWPATLVQPVGSPLSLECTVEGTSNPNLYWYRQAAGRGLQLLFYSVGIGQISSEVPQNLSASRPQDRQFILSSKKLLLSDSGFYLCAWSVVRQETQYFGPGTRLLVL.